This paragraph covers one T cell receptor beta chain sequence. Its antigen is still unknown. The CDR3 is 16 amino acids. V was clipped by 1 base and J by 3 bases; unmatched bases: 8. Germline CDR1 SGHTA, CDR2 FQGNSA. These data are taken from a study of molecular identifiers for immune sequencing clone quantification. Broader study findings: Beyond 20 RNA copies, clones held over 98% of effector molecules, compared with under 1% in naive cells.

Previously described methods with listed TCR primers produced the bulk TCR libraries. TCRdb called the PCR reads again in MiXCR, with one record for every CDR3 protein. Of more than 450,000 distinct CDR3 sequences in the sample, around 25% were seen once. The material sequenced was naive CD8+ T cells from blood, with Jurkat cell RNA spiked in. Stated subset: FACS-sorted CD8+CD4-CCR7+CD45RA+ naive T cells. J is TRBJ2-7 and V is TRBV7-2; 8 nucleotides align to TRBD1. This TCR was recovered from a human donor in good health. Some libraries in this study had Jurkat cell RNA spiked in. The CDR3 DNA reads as TGTGCCAGCAGCTTAGATCCCGGGACAGGAAACTACGAGCAGTACTTC. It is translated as CASSLDPGTGNYEQYF.